The 21 T cell receptor beta chains below come from one sample, sequenced in a study of cytotoxic CD8 clonotypes in ibrutinib-treated CLL. The table came from immunoSEQ multiplex PCR; TCRdb's copy has only in-frame clones and leaves some out. The sample gives around 150,000 clones, more than 70% of which show up once; about 3% is in the top ten. The material sequenced was PBMCs, taken at disease progression, from a patient treated with ibrutinib. All receptors derive from a human donor with chronic lymphocytic leukemia.

In its sample, this clone was seen many times. The chain joins TRBV19 to TRBJ1-5, with 7 bases lining up with TRBD1. CDR1 and CDR2 (germline): LNHDA, SQIVND (reference sequence). Losses at the gene ends were 2 bases for V and 1 base for J; bases not matched to a gene: 2. This CDR3 is 15 amino acids long. The CDR3, as DNA: TGTGCCAGTAGTATACGACAGGGCAGCAATCAGCCCCAGCATTTT. Protein: CASSIRQGSNQPQHF.

The rearrangement joins TRBV9 to TRBJ2-2; 11 bases fit TRBD1. The CDR3 extends over 18 amino acids. Germline CDR1 reads SGDLS; CDR2 reads YYNGEE. The junction had 12 bases not matched to a gene; V was cut back by 0 bases and J by 8 bases. The CDR3, as DNA: TGTGCCAGCAGCGTAGCTTCTAACGGACAGGGGGCGCCTGGGGAGCTGTTTTTT. Translated, it gives CASSVASNGQGAPGELFF.

The gene calls are TRBV9 and TRBJ2-2; TRBD2 agrees at 7 bases. The CDR3 covers 17 residues. V lost 3 bases, J lost 4 bases, and 12 bases stayed unmatched. Germline loops: CDR1 SGDLS, CDR2 YYNGEE. This CDR3 reads CASSAGRGRARTGELFF. CDR3 DNA: TGTGCCAGCAGCGCTGGACGTGGGAGGGCTCGCACCGGGGAGCTGTTTTTT.

The gene calls are TRBV11-3 and TRBJ1-3; possibly TRBD1 for D (6 bases). With 5 bases removed from V and 0 bases from J, the gap between germline ends came to 11 bases. This CDR3 has 15 amino acids. The germline V gene encodes CDR1 SGHNT and CDR2 YENEEA. The CDR3 bases are TGTGCCAGCAGCAAAGACAGGCTCTCTGGAAACACCATATATTTT. Protein: CASSKDRLSGNTIYF.

This rearrangement joins TRBV19 to TRBJ2-7; perhaps TRBD2 as D (5 bases). CDR3 size: 14 residues. The germline CDR1 and CDR2 sequences are LNHDA and SQIVND (reference sequence). Trimming removed 1 base at V and 2 bases at J, with 9 bases between. The CDR3 DNA follows: TGTGCCAGTAGTATAGTCGCGGGCACCTACGAGCAGTACTTC. Translating it yields CASSIVAGTYEQYF.

The chain combines TRBV4-1 with TRBJ2-1; D gene uncertain. The CDR3 spans 16 residues. Germline assignment: CDR1 MGHRA and CDR2 YSYEKL. Trimming pared 0 bases from V and 4 bases from J, leaving 13 bases between. DNA of the CDR3: TGCGCCAGCAGCCAAGAGCCCAACGAGGTGTACAATGAGCAGTTCTTC. It is translated as CASSQEPNEVYNEQFF.

The V call is TRBV19, the J call TRBJ1-5; D unclear. In germline, CDR1 is LNHDA, CDR2 SQIVND (reference sequence). The CDR3 is 14 residues long. Trimming stripped 2 bases from V and 4 bases from J, with 9 bases between. CDR3 protein: CASSIPGANQPQHF. The CDR3 DNA is TGTGCCAGTAGTATACCCGGCGCAAATCAGCCCCAGCATTTT.

J is TRBJ2-7 and V is TRBV10-3, with D possibly being TRBD1 (5 bases). V was shortened by 0 bases and J by 5 bases, with 11 bases between the two germline ends. CDR1 and CDR2 from the germline V gene are ENHRY and SYGVKD. This CDR3 is built from 14 residues. CDR3 sequence reads: CAISESTGRDEQYF. The CDR3 bases are TGTGCCATCAGTGAGTCGACGGGCAGGGACGAGCAGTACTTC.

This clone was observed a handful of times. The rearrangement links TRBV6-5 to TRBJ2-6; D is uncertain. Germline V gene data show CDR1 as MNHEY and CDR2 as SVGAGI. The CDR3 spans 15 residues. V lost 0 bases to trimming and J lost 4 bases, with 7 bases between them. The chain's CDR3 is CASSYSGSGANVLTF. CDR3 DNA sequence: TGTGCCAGCAGTTACTCCGGTTCCGGGGCCAACGTCCTGACTTTC.

V is TRBV9 and J is TRBJ2-7; D may be TRBD2 (6 bases). The CDR3 is made up of 15 amino acids. The germline V and J ends were trimmed by 3 bases and 5 bases, with 18 bases remaining between them. Germline values: CDR1 SGDLS, CDR2 YYNGEE. CDR3 sequence: CASSAGLPALDEQYF. Here the CDR3 DNA reads TGTGCCAGCAGCGCGGGACTGCCGGCTTTGGACGAGCAGTACTTC.

This clone was recorded once. This chain uses TRBV6-1 with TRBJ1-1, with D maybe TRBD1 (5 bases). CDR3 length: 15 amino acids. V shed 1 base and J shed 5 bases, with 14 bases lying between them. CDR1 and CDR2 (germline): MNHNS, SASEGT. CDR3 in amino acids: CASSEGSERGTEAFF. In DNA form, the CDR3 reads TGTGCCAGCAGTGAAGGAAGTGAAAGGGGAACTGAAGCTTTCTTT.

For the CDR3, the DNA is TGTGCCAGCAGCCAAGCTTACGGACAGGGGACCTACGAGCAGTACTTC. It codes for CASSQAYGQGTYEQYF. The chain has TRBV14 and TRBJ2-7, with 9 nucleotides matching TRBD1. This CDR3 has 16 residues. The J segment lost 2 bases and the V segment lost 1 base, leaving 6 bases of the junction unmatched. The germline CDR1 and CDR2 sequences are SGHDN and FVKESK.

V and J are TRBV6-6 and TRBJ2-6; 7 positions agree with TRBD2. V was pared by 8 bases and J by 2 bases, with 9 bases of the junction left unmatched. CDR1 and CDR2 (germline): MNHNY, SVGAGI (reference sequence). CDR3 length: 16 amino acids. The CDR3: CASGGVGGPGANVLTF. CDR3 nucleotide sequence: TGTGCCAGCGGGGGTGTGGGAGGGCCTGGGGCCAACGTCCTGACTTTC.

In nucleotides, the CDR3 is TGTGCCAGCAGGACAGGGCAGAGCTCCTACGAGCAGTACTTC. The encoded protein is CASRTGQSSYEQYF. The rearrangement uses TRBV2 and TRBJ2-7, with 7 bases lining up with TRBD1. Germline loops: CDR1 SNHLY, CDR2 FYNNEI. CDR3 length: 14 residues. V trimming: 6 bases; J trimming: 0 bases; junction bases outside the gene matches: 5.

This clone was detected once. The chain is built from TRBV11-3 and TRBJ2-3; either TRBD1 or TRBD2 may fit D (5 bases each). The V gene lost 5 bases and the J gene lost 0 bases, with 12 bases spanning the gap. CDR1 SGHNT and CDR2 YENEEA come from the germline V gene. There are 15 residues in the CDR3. The CDR3 reads CASSRGGESTDTQYF. The CDR3, as DNA: TGTGCCAGCAGCCGTGGGGGAGAAAGCACAGATACGCAGTATTTT.

This chain joins TRBV9 and TRBJ2-1; 14 positions match TRBD2. There are 17 residues in the CDR3. With V trimmed by 4 bases and J by 14 bases, 17 bases remained unmatched. Germline CDR1 SGDLS, CDR2 YYNGEE. This CDR3 reads CASSPEQMTSGRAHEFF. The DNA for the CDR3 is TGTGCCAGCAGCCCCGAACAGATGACTAGCGGGAGGGCGCATGAGTTCTTC.

V usage is TRBV18 and J usage is TRBJ2-7, with D perhaps being TRBD1 or TRBD2 (5 bases each). Trimming removed 4 bases at V and 5 bases at J, with 15 bases between. The CDR3 loop spans 14 amino acids. In germline, CDR1 is KGHSH, CDR2 LQKENI. DNA of the CDR3: TGTGCCAGCTCACAAACGGGACCGATTGACGAGCAGTACTTC. This codes for CASSQTGPIDEQYF.

The chain has TRBV6-5 and TRBJ1-1; D is uncertain. The V end was cut by 0 bases, the J end by 5 bases, with 16 bases between. Looked up from germline, CDR1 is MNHEY and CDR2 is SVGAGI. The length of the CDR3 is 16 residues. The CDR3 DNA follows: TGTGCCAGCAGTTACTCGATAAACAGAGGTAGGACTGAAGCTTTCTTT. It yields the protein CASSYSINRGRTEAFF.

The sample holds one count of this clone. The chain has TRBV7-6 and TRBJ1-4, with a weak D call TRBD1 (5 bases). V lost 5 bases, J lost 0 bases, and 25 bases lay in between. Germline V gene data show CDR1 as SGHVS and CDR2 as FNYEAQ. This CDR3 has 20 residues. CDR3 sequence (DNA): TGTGCCAGCAGCGGAGTATTGGGACGGACGGTGGAGGCAACTAATGAAAAACTGTTTTTT. It codes for CASSGVLGRTVEATNEKLFF.

This chain uses TRBV5-4 with TRBJ2-1, with 11 positions matching TRBD2. The trim removed 1 base at V and 8 bases at J, leaving 8 bases unmatched. This CDR3 has 16 amino acids. CDR1 is SGHNT, CDR2 YYREEE, per germline (reference sequence). The CDR3 loop reads CASSLQLAGVKDEQFF. In DNA form, the CDR3 reads TGTGCCAGCAGCTTGCAACTAGCGGGAGTAAAGGATGAGCAGTTCTTC.

This chain links TRBV11-3 with TRBJ2-5, with D perhaps given as TRBD1 or TRBD2 (5 bases each). The germline V gene has CDR1 SGHNT and CDR2 YENEEA. Trimming removed 0 bases from V and 1 base from J, with 6 bases in between. The CDR3 has 14 amino acids. The CDR3 region is CASSLDGAQETQYF. In DNA form, the CDR3 reads TGTGCCAGCAGCTTAGACGGGGCCCAAGAGACCCAGTACTTC. Filled out from reference TRBV11-3 and TRBJ2-5, the complete variable domain reads EAGVVQSPRYKIIEKKQPVAFWCNPISGHNTLYWYLQNLGQGPELLIRYENEEAVDDSQLPKDRFSAERLKGVDSTLKIQPAELGDSAVYLCASSLDGAQETQYFGPGTRLLVL.